The 32 T cell receptor beta chains listed next were all sequenced from one sample in a study of blood T cell repertoires in COVID-19. The assay was immunoSEQ multiplex PCR, and TCRdb's table has in-frame clones only and misses some. The table shows 150,000 to 200,000 clones, with 65% to 85% occurring only once. Sequencing was performed on PBMCs or T cells enriched from blood (not recorded which). The receptors come from a woman between 25 and 40 years old who had been exposed to COVID-19.

This chain connects TRBV18 to TRBJ1-1; tentative D call: TRBD1 (6 bases). Germline loops: CDR1 KGHSH, CDR2 LQKENI. The germline V and J ends were trimmed by 0 bases and 1 base, with 9 bases remaining between them. The CDR3 runs to 15 residues. The CDR3 sequence: CASSPPTGQNTEAFF. DNA of the CDR3: TGTGCCAGCTCACCACCGACAGGACAGAACACTGAAGCTTTCTTT.

There are a few counts of this clone. In DNA, the CDR3 is TGTGCCAGCAGCTATACAGGCTACGAGCAGTACTTC. Its translation: CASSYTGYEQYF. This chain links TRBV11-2 with TRBJ2-7; D is possibly TRBD1 (5 bases). Deletions cut 4 bases from V and 3 bases from J, with 7 bases between. The germline gives CDR1 SGHAT, CDR2 FQNNGV. The CDR3 is made up of 12 amino acids.

This clone was counted a single time. The rearrangement joins TRBV6-2 or TRBV6-3 to TRBJ2-2; TRBD2 matches 11 bases. This CDR3 has 18 residues. Germline CDR1 MNHEY, CDR2 SVGEGT. Trimming at V came to 6 bases and at J to 6 bases, leaving 15 bases not matched to a gene. CDR3 loop: CASSEHSGGASRAGELFF. DNA of the CDR3: TGTGCCAGCAGCGAACATAGCGGGGGGGCCTCGAGGGCCGGGGAGCTGTTTTTT.

The gene calls are TRBV5-1 and TRBJ2-5; the D gene is possibly TRBD1 (5 bases). With 0 bases removed from V and 3 bases from J, the gap between germline ends came to 9 bases. Germline V CDR1 and CDR2: SGHRS, YFSETQ. The CDR3 totals 14 residues. CDR3: CASSLVSGKETQYF. In nucleotides, the CDR3 is TGCGCCAGCAGCTTGGTTTCAGGGAAAGAGACCCAGTACTTC. The variable domain in full, completed from reference TRBV5-1 and TRBJ2-5, reads KAGVTQTPRYLIKTRGQQVTLSCSPISGHRSVSWYQQTPGQGLQFLFEYFSETQRNKGNFPGRFSGRQFSNSRSEMNVSTLELGDSALYLCASSLVSGKETQYFGPGTRLLVL.

V usage is TRBV7-9 and J usage is TRBJ2-7; 9 bases agree with TRBD1. V dropped 11 bases and J dropped 4; count of bases not matched to a gene: 12. This CDR3 has 14 amino acids. Looked up from germline, CDR1 is SEHNR and CDR2 is FQNEAQ (reference sequence). The CDR3 coding sequence is TGTGCCGCGCGGGGAGTAGGGACAGGGTACGAGCAGTACTTC. Protein sequence: CAARGVGTGYEQYF.

This chain joins TRBV9 and TRBJ2-7; D is possibly TRBD1 (6 bases). Germline lookup yields CDR1 SGDLS and CDR2 YYNGEE. This CDR3 has 15 residues. The V and J ends lost 4 bases and 3 bases respectively, with 17 bases between them. The CDR3 here is CASSPRQASVYEQYF. The CDR3 DNA sequence: TGTGCCAGCAGCCCAAGACAGGCGTCCGTCTACGAGCAGTACTTC.

The V call is TRBV9, the J call TRBJ1-5; tentative D call: TRBD1 (5 bases). This CDR3 is built from 15 residues. Germline V gives CDR1 SGDLS, CDR2 YYNGEE. V lost 3 bases to trimming and J lost 0 bases, with 10 bases between them. In DNA form, the CDR3 reads TGTGCCAGCAGCGCTGGGGCAGATAGCAATCAGCCCCAGCATTTT. Translation: CASSAGADSNQPQHF.

The gene calls are TRBV5-1 and TRBJ1-1; maybe TRBD1 (5 bases). Germline CDR1 reads SGHRS; CDR2 reads YFSETQ. The CDR3 is 16 residues long. The V gene lost 5 bases and the J gene lost 3 bases, with 20 bases spanning the gap. In DNA, the CDR3 is TGCGCCAGCAGGGTCGGGCAGGGAAGAATTGACACTGAAGCTTTCTTT. The encoded protein is CASRVGQGRIDTEAFF.

This rearrangement joins TRBV12-3 or TRBV12-4 to TRBJ1-2, with D possibly TRBD1 on 6 matching bases. V was clipped by 4 bases and J by 4 bases, with 10 bases between them. The CDR3 loop spans 13 amino acids. CDR3 bases: TGTGCCAGCAGTTCGGGACACATCTATGGCTACACCTTC. Translation: CASSSGHIYGYTF.

The gene calls are TRBV6-5 and TRBJ2-5; no clear D. There are 13 residues in the CDR3. Per germline, CDR1 MNHEY and CDR2 SVGAGI. Trimming stripped 3 bases from V and 7 bases from J, with 12 bases between. This CDR3 reads CASSYWQDGTQYF. CDR3 DNA sequence: TGTGCCAGCAGTTATTGGCAGGATGGGACCCAGTACTTC.

V gene TRBV11-2 combines with J gene TRBJ2-3; D possibly corresponds to TRBD2 (6 bases). V was trimmed by 0 bases and J by 0 bases, leaving 10 bases between them. CDR3 length: 16 amino acids. CDR1 is SGHAT and CDR2 is FQNNGV in the germline V gene. This CDR3 is CASSLDWDSSTDTQYF. CDR3 nucleotide sequence: TGTGCCAGCAGCTTAGATTGGGACTCCAGCACAGATACGCAGTATTTT. The whole variable domain, remainder taken from reference TRBV11-2 and TRBJ2-3, is EAGVAQSPRYKIIEKRQSVAFWCNPISGHATLYWYQQILGQGPKLLIQFQNNGVVDDSQLPKDRFSAERLKGVDSTLKIQPAKLEDSAVYLCASSLDWDSSTDTQYFGPGTRLTVL.

This chain connects TRBV7-2 to TRBJ2-7, with D maybe TRBD2 (6 bases). Germline loops: CDR1 SGHTA, CDR2 FQGNSA. The V end lost 3 bases, the J end lost 3 bases, and 9 bases lay between the germline ends. This CDR3 contains 13 residues. The CDR3 bases are TGTGCCAGCAGCTTGGGGGGAAACTACGAGCAGTACTTC. This sequence encodes CASSLGGNYEQYF.

The chain uses TRBV28 and TRBJ1-1; 12 bases match TRBD1. This CDR3 comprises 14 residues. Unmatched junction bases numbered 7, after V lost 4 bases and J lost 10 bases. Per germline, CDR1 MDHEN and CDR2 SYDVKM. CDR3 amino acids: CASSSGDRGRGAFF. The CDR3 DNA is TGTGCCAGCAGTTCGGGGGACAGGGGGCGAGGAGCTTTCTTT.

The chain uses TRBV3-1 (or the pseudogene TRBV3-2) and TRBJ1-5; TRBD1 matches 8 bases. CDR1 is LGHDT, CDR2 YNNKEL, per germline (reference sequence). Trimming removed 3 bases from V and 6 bases from J; junction bases left unmatched: 7. This CDR3 contains 15 residues. The CDR3, as DNA: TGTGCCAGCAGCCAGGGACAGGCGGGAAGTCAGCCCCAGCATTTT. This gives the protein CASSQGQAGSQPQHF.

The chain couples TRBV5-1 to TRBJ2-2; TRBD1 is a possible D gene (6 bases). Germline assignment: CDR1 SGHRS and CDR2 YFSETQ. CDR3 length equals 14 residues. Trimming took off 7 bases at V and 8 bases at J, with 18 bases between the two ends. The CDR3 is CASRLETGTGELFF. CDR3 DNA: TGCGCCAGCCGCCTCGAGACAGGAACAGGGGAGCTGTTTTTT.

The rearrangement uses TRBV5-6 and TRBJ2-5; possible D gene TRBD2, 6 bases. This CDR3 region has 16 residues. Germline loops: CDR1 SGHDT, CDR2 YYEEEE. The V end lost 0 bases, the J end lost 5 bases, and 17 bases lay between the germline ends. CDR3 coding DNA: TGTGCCAGCAGCTTGGTTATCGGACTATCTTCCGAGACCCAGTACTTC. As protein: CASSLVIGLSSETQYF.

The rearrangement links TRBV4-1 to TRBJ1-1; D is unclear. V dropped 1 base and J dropped 1 base, with 4 bases sitting between them. Looked up from germline, CDR1 is MGHRA and CDR2 is YSYEKL. The CDR3 totals 13 residues. CDR3 residues: CASSQVQNTEAFF. The CDR3 nucleotides are TGCGCCAGCAGCCAAGTTCAGAACACTGAAGCTTTCTTT.

The J gene is TRBJ1-4, the V gene TRBV5-1; D ambiguous. Germline CDR1 and CDR2: SGHRS and YFSETQ. The V end was cut by 4 bases, the J end by 3 bases, with 10 bases between. The CDR3 consists of 14 residues. The DNA for the CDR3 is TGCGCCAGCAGCATTGAGAGGTCTAATGAAAAACTGTTTTTT. Protein sequence: CASSIERSNEKLFF.

This chain joins TRBV15 and TRBJ2-5; the D is unclear. The germline V gene encodes CDR1 LNHNV and CDR2 YYDKDF (reference sequence). The CDR3 loop spans 15 amino acids. Trimming removed 1 base from V and 0 bases from J, with 9 bases in between. The CDR3 region is CATSRVVANQETQYF. The CDR3 DNA reads TGTGCCACCAGCAGAGTAGTTGCAAACCAAGAGACCCAGTACTTC.

The V call is TRBV30, the J call TRBJ1-1; D possibly corresponds to TRBD1 (5 bases). V lost 1 base and J lost 11, with 17 bases in between. The CDR3 has 13 residues. Germline V gene sequence: CDR1 GTSNPN, CDR2 SVGIG (reference sequence). Here the CDR3 DNA reads TGTGCCTGGAGTGATGGGCGGGACCTTGGGGCTTTCTTT. It codes for CAWSDGRDLGAFF.

The chain is built from TRBV7-9 and TRBJ2-7; D is perhaps TRBD1 (6 bases). Trimming took 6 bases from V and 0 from J, leaving 18 bases between them. CDR3 length equals 16 residues. Looked up from germline, CDR1 is SEHNR and CDR2 is FQNEAQ (reference sequence). The CDR3 protein is CASRHSGTPISYEQYF. CDR3 coding DNA: TGTGCCAGCAGACATTCCGGGACACCAATCTCCTACGAGCAGTACTTC.

This chain uses TRBV5-6 with TRBJ1-2, with 7 bases aligning to TRBD1. CDR3 size: 14 residues. V lost 4 bases, J lost 4 bases, and 7 bases stayed unmatched. Germline V gene sequence: CDR1 SGHDT, CDR2 YYEEEE. The CDR3 DNA sequence: TGTGCCAGCAGCCACAAGACAGGGACCTATGGCTACACCTTC. Translating it yields CASSHKTGTYGYTF.

The J gene is TRBJ2-7, the V gene TRBV30; 12 nucleotides line up with TRBD1. The CDR3 covers 20 residues. Unmatched junction bases numbered 15, after V lost 0 bases and J lost 0 bases. Germline loops: CDR1 GTSNPN, CDR2 SVGIG (reference sequence). The CDR3 is CAWSVGWDRGLQQSSYEQYF. The CDR3 DNA is TGTGCCTGGAGTGTAGGTTGGGACAGGGGGCTCCAACAAAGCTCCTACGAGCAGTACTTC.

The chain links TRBV3-1 (or the pseudogene TRBV3-2) to TRBJ2-3; 8 nucleotides match TRBD2. The CDR3 contains 15 residues. V lost 2 bases, J lost 4 bases, and 5 bases stayed unmatched. Per the germline V gene, CDR1 is LGHDT and CDR2 is YNNKEL (reference sequence). The CDR3 coding sequence is TGTGCCAGCAGCCAACGGACGGGGGGGGCAGATACGCAGTATTTT. This sequence encodes CASSQRTGGADTQYF.

The genes are TRBV9 and TRBJ2-7; 12 bases align to TRBD1. Germline assignment: CDR1 SGDLS and CDR2 YYNGEE. This CDR3 contains 15 residues. The ends lost 0 bases at V and 5 bases at J; junction bases unmatched: 3. CDR3 coding DNA: TGTGCCAGCAGCGTAGTGGGGACAGGGGGCCACGAGCAGTACTTC. This encodes CASSVVGTGGHEQYF.

This chain links TRBV6-5 with TRBJ1-4; no reliable D call. CDR3 length equals 16 residues. V lost 0 bases, J lost 0 bases, and 8 bases lay in between. Germline V lookup: CDR1 MNHEY, CDR2 SVGAGI. The DNA of the CDR3 is TGTGCCAGCAGTTACTCTGCCGGGACAACTAATGAAAAACTGTTTTTT. Translating gives CASSYSAGTTNEKLFF.

V is TRBV5-1 and J is TRBJ1-1; D ambiguous. Germline V gene sequence: CDR1 SGHRS, CDR2 YFSETQ. V shed 4 bases and J shed 5 bases, with 15 bases lying between them. This CDR3 comprises 14 residues. DNA of the CDR3: TGCGCCAGCAGCACATCACTAGGGAGTACTGAAGCTTTCTTT. It encodes CASSTSLGSTEAFF.

This clone came up once. The gene calls are TRBV10-2 and TRBJ2-2; D gene uncertain. The CDR3 runs 14 residues. Trimming left V 0 bases short and J 5 bases short, with 7 bases between. The germline V gene encodes CDR1 WSHSY and CDR2 SAAADI. CDR3 sequence: CASSESGHTGELFF. The DNA of the CDR3 is TGCGCCAGCAGTGAGTCTGGGCATACCGGGGAGCTGTTTTTT.

The chain carries TRBV6-5 and TRBJ2-3; 10 bases align to TRBD2. The CDR3 consists of 14 residues. The V gene end was trimmed by 7 bases and the J gene end by 3 bases; junction bases not matched to a gene: 4. Germline loops: CDR1 MNHEY, CDR2 SVGAGI. CDR3 coding DNA: TGTGCCAGCAATCCTAGCGGGGGAACAGATACGCAGTATTTT. Amino acids: CASNPSGGTDTQYF.

The count of this clone is one. V usage is TRBV19 and J usage is TRBJ1-5; 7 bases align to TRBD1. The V gene end was trimmed by 4 bases and the J gene end by 7 bases; junction bases not matched to a gene: 10. Germline assignment: CDR1 LNHDA and CDR2 SQIVND (reference sequence). The CDR3 loop spans 15 amino acids. Here the CDR3 reads CASSTRDSGGQPQHF. CDR3 nucleotide sequence: TGTGCCAGTAGTACAAGGGACAGCGGAGGGCAGCCCCAGCATTTT.

The chain couples TRBV3-1 (or the pseudogene TRBV3-2) to TRBJ1-2, with D unresolved. The CDR3 covers 14 residues. The germline CDR1 and CDR2 sequences are LGHDT and YNNKEL (reference sequence). V was shortened by 1 base and J by 3 bases, with 9 bases between the two germline ends. The CDR3 region is CASSQAGRDYGYTF. The CDR3 DNA is TGTGCCAGCAGCCAAGCGGGGAGGGACTATGGCTACACCTTC.

V and J are TRBV20-1 and TRBJ2-7; TRBD1 matches 9 bases. CDR3 length equals 15 residues. The germline V gene encodes CDR1 DFQATT and CDR2 SNEGSKA (reference sequence). V gave up 3 bases and J gave up 6 bases; unmatched junction bases: 12. The CDR3, as DNA: TGCAGTGCTAGTATCCCGTCGGGACAGGGTAGCGAGCAGTACTTC. Its translation: CSASIPSGQGSEQYF.